Each of the 22 T cell receptor beta chains below was sequenced from the same sample in a study of cytomegalovirus exposure and HLA in healthy donors. The PCR contained 60 Vbeta and 13 Jbeta primers. Clones were read by immunoSEQ multiplex PCR, and TCRdb kept only the in-frame ones, dropping some. The sample contains about 90,000 clones, roughly 83% of which appear only once. What was sequenced was PBMCs. The receptors were gathered from a man aged 18-30 years in good health and CMV-seronegative.

This clone showed up just a few times. The CDR3 spells CASSLVDRGNQPQHF. For the CDR3, the DNA is TGTGCCAGTAGTCTCGTAGACAGGGGCAATCAGCCCCAGCATTTT. The chain is built from TRBV19 and TRBJ1-5; 7 positions agree with TRBD1. CDR1 is LNHDA, CDR2 SQIVND, per germline (reference sequence). After removal of 5 bases from V and 2 bases from J, the junction contained 6 bases not matched to a gene. CDR3 length: 15 residues.

The V gene is TRBV29-1, the J gene TRBJ2-7; the match to TRBD1 covers 10 bases. The CDR3 runs to 14 residues. In germline, CDR1 is SQVTM, CDR2 ANQGSEA. V was clipped by 6 bases and J by 7 bases; unmatched bases: 12. The CDR3 DNA is TGCAGCGTCCCGGGACAGGGGATATTGGAAGAGCAGTACTTC. Translating it yields CSVPGQGILEEQYF.

The rearrangement links TRBV7-9 to TRBJ2-2, with 8 bases fitting TRBD1. The CDR3 totals 14 residues. Germline V gene data show CDR1 as SEHNR and CDR2 as FQNEAQ (reference sequence). V was pared by 8 bases and J by 5 bases, with 7 bases of the junction left unmatched. The chain's CDR3 is CASVTGGGTGELFF. Written as DNA, the CDR3 is TGTGCCAGCGTTACAGGGGGAGGAACCGGGGAGCTGTTTTTT. The full variable domain, with the rest looked up from reference TRBV7-9 and TRBJ2-2, is DTGVSQNPRHKITKRGQNVTFRCDPISEHNRLYWYRQTLGQGPEFLTYFQNEAQLEKSRLLSDRFSAERPKGSFSTLEIQRTEQGDSAMYLCASVTGGGTGELFFGEGSRLTVL.

This chain uses TRBV18 with TRBJ2-5, with D tentatively TRBD1 (6 bases). The CDR3 totals 13 residues. From germline, CDR1 is KGHSH and CDR2 LQKENI. The germline V and J ends were trimmed by 4 bases and 3 bases, with 9 bases remaining between them. The CDR3 bases are TGTGCCAGCTCACGGAACAGGGAAGAGACCCAGTACTTC. Amino acids: CASSRNREETQYF.

The chain is built from TRBV7-9 and TRBJ2-1; D is undetermined. Between the trimmed V and J ends, which lost 6 bases and 0 bases, there was a span of 12 bases. The CDR3 has 15 residues. Looked up from germline, CDR1 is SEHNR and CDR2 is FQNEAQ (reference sequence). DNA for the CDR3: TGTGCCAGCAGTCGAGGTGGCATCTCCTACAATGAGCAGTTCTTC. This sequence encodes CASSRGGISYNEQFF.

The chain carries TRBV27 and TRBJ2-1, with 8 bases that match TRBD2. V lost 7 bases, J lost 8 bases, and 13 bases stayed unmatched. Germline lookup yields CDR1 MNHEY and CDR2 SMNVEV (reference sequence). The CDR3 length is 15 residues. The CDR3 nucleotides are TGTGCCAGCACCAAACCGGGACTAGTCTCCCATGAGCAGTTCTTC. Protein: CASTKPGLVSHEQFF.

The chain is built from TRBV7-9 and TRBJ1-3, with D tentatively TRBD1 (6 bases). This CDR3 has 15 residues. The germline CDR1 and CDR2 sequences are SEHNR and FQNEAQ (reference sequence). V lost 4 bases, J lost 4 bases, and 14 bases lay in between. CDR3 in DNA: TGTGCCAGCAGCTCGGAGGGGGGGTCCGGAAACACCATATATTTT. Encoded protein: CASSSEGGSGNTIYF.

The chain combines TRBV15 with TRBJ1-1; 8 bases agree with TRBD1. V was clipped by 2 bases and J by 4 bases; unmatched bases: 6. This CDR3 region has 15 residues. The germline V gene encodes CDR1 LNHNV and CDR2 YYDKDF (reference sequence). The CDR3 DNA reads as TGTGCCACCAGCAGAAAGACAGGGGAGACCACTGAAGCTTTCTTT. Its protein is CATSRKTGETTEAFF.

The chain recombines TRBV27 with TRBJ2-3; D not certain. V gave up 6 bases and J gave up 3 bases, with 7 bases separating them. Germline assignment: CDR1 MNHEY and CDR2 SMNVEV (reference sequence). The CDR3 has 12 residues. In nucleotides, the CDR3 is TGTGCCAGCAGGGCCAGTACAGATACGCAGTATTTT. This gives the protein CASRASTDTQYF.

In its sample, this clone was seen a few times. The rearrangement links TRBV28 to TRBJ1-1, with TRBD1 matching over 8 bases. This CDR3 is built from 19 residues. From germline, CDR1 is MDHEN and CDR2 SYDVKM. Trimming removed 2 bases from V and 1 base from J; junction bases left unmatched: 15. The CDR3 loop is CASSLLFRQGSFWNTEAFF. In nucleotides, the CDR3 is TGTGCCAGCAGTTTACTGTTTAGACAGGGGAGTTTTTGGAACACTGAAGCTTTCTTT.

Written as DNA, the CDR3 is TGTGCCAGCAGCTTAGAAGGGACTTATAGCGGGAGGCTAAACTCCGAGCAGTACTTC. It yields the protein CASSLEGTYSGRLNSEQYF. This sequence joins TRBV7-6 and TRBJ2-7; 10 nucleotides line up with TRBD2. Germline-derived CDR1 and CDR2 are SGHVS and FNYEAQ. The V and J ends lost 1 base and 6 bases, in that order; junction bases with no gene match: 18. The CDR3 is made up of 19 amino acids. The complete variable domain, with remaining parts taken from reference TRBV7-6 and TRBJ2-7, reads GAGVSQSPRYKVTKRGQDVALRCDPISGHVSLYWYRQALGQGPEFLTYFNYEAQQDKSGLPNDRFSAERPEGSISTLTIQRTEQRDSAMYRCASSLEGTYSGRLNSEQYFGPGTRLTVT.

In this sample, this clone turned up once. The chain recombines TRBV5-1 with TRBJ1-6; a possible D gene is TRBD1 (6 bases). The CDR3 is made up of 13 amino acids. Germline V gene lookup returns CDR1 SGHRS and CDR2 YFSETQ. V lost 7 bases to trimming and J lost 9 bases, with 14 bases between them. The CDR3 bases are TGCGCCAGCCAACAGGGAGAGACTTCACCCCTCCACTTT. It specifies CASQQGETSPLHF.

As DNA, the CDR3 is TGCAGCGTGGGACAGGGGAACACCGGGGAGCTGTTTTTT. It specifies CSVGQGNTGELFF. The J gene is TRBJ2-2, the V gene TRBV29-1, with 9 nucleotides matching TRBD1. This CDR3 contains 13 residues. Per the germline V gene, CDR1 is SQVTM and CDR2 is ANQGSEA. V dropped 6 bases and J dropped 1; count of bases not matched to a gene: 0.

V gene TRBV27 combines with J gene TRBJ1-1, with TRBD1 matching over 9 bases. This CDR3 comprises 14 residues. CDR1 is MNHEY and CDR2 is SMNVEV in the germline V gene (reference sequence). V lost 6 bases, J lost 11 bases, and 13 bases stayed unmatched. The DNA of the CDR3 is TGTGCCAGCAGCCACGCACCGAGGACAGGGGAGGCTTTCTTT. It yields the protein CASSHAPRTGEAFF.

The V and J genes are TRBV6-5 and TRBJ2-7; TRBD1 agrees at 10 bases. There are 15 residues in the CDR3. J lost 5 bases, V lost 5 bases, and 9 bases had no gene match. Per germline, CDR1 MNHEY and CDR2 SVGAGI. The CDR3 coding sequence is TGTGCCAGCAGTCCGCCCGGGACAGGGGACCACGAGCAGTACTTC. It specifies CASSPPGTGDHEQYF.

This clone was recorded a few times. CDR3 region: CASSELAGAYNEQFF. The CDR3 nucleotides read TGTGCCAGCAGTGAACTAGCGGGAGCCTACAATGAGCAGTTCTTC. The chain employs TRBV6-1 and TRBJ2-1; 10 bases map to TRBD2. Looked up from germline, CDR1 is MNHNS and CDR2 is SASEGT. The CDR3 runs to 15 residues. J was trimmed by 2 bases and V by 2 bases; bases with no gene match: 0.

This chain links TRBV5-4 with TRBJ1-2; 7 bases line up with TRBD1. The CDR3 runs 15 residues. V was pared by 5 bases and J by 8 bases, with 15 bases of the junction left unmatched. Germline V gene data show CDR1 as SGHNT and CDR2 as YYREEE (reference sequence). The CDR3 nucleotides are TGTGCCAGCAGGCAAACCGGGACAGTCTTTTTGGGCTACACCTTC. Protein product: CASRQTGTVFLGYTF.

The table lists this clone with a few counts. V usage is TRBV30 and J usage is TRBJ2-1; 8 nucleotides match TRBD2. Germline lookup yields CDR1 GTSNPN and CDR2 SVGIG (reference sequence). Trimming removed 0 bases from V and 4 bases from J; junction bases left unmatched: 11. This CDR3 is built from 17 residues. The CDR3 is CAWSVPTLAGGYNEQFF. In nucleotides, the CDR3 is TGTGCCTGGAGTGTTCCCACTCTAGCGGGTGGGTACAATGAGCAGTTCTTC.

This clone was seen a few times. This chain uses TRBV2 with TRBJ1-5; TRBD1 matches at 8 bases. The V and J ends lost 4 bases and 6 bases, in that order; junction bases with no gene match: 5. Germline V gene lookup returns CDR1 SNHLY and CDR2 FYNNEI. The CDR3 extends over 14 amino acids. The CDR3 DNA reads TGTGCCAGCAGTGGACAGGGGCCAATTCAGCCCCAGCATTTT. Residues: CASSGQGPIQPQHF. The variable domain in full, completed from reference TRBV2 and TRBJ1-5, reads EPEVTQTPSHQVTQMGQEVILRCVPISNHLYFYWYRQILGQKVEFLVSFYNNEISEKSEIFDDQFSVERPDGSNFTLKIRSTKLEDSAMYFCASSGQGPIQPQHFGDGTRLSIL.

The chain links TRBV9 to TRBJ2-2; tentative D call: TRBD1 (6 bases). Germline V CDR1 and CDR2: SGDLS, YYNGEE. The V end was cut by 3 bases, the J end by 6 bases, with 15 bases between. This CDR3 region has 15 residues. In nucleotides, the CDR3 is TGTGCCAGCAGCGCTCGGACAGTTTGGCCCGGGGAGCTGTTTTTT. Its translation is CASSARTVWPGELFF.

The V call is TRBV9, the J call TRBJ2-1; no reliable D call. V was trimmed by 0 bases and J by 10 bases, leaving 11 bases between them. The CDR3 spans 13 residues. CDR1 and CDR2 (germline): SGDLS, YYNGEE. CDR3 in DNA: TGTGCCAGCAGCGTAGTTGGTAGCTGGGAGCAGTTCTTC. It yields the protein CASSVVGSWEQFF.

J is TRBJ2-1 and V is TRBV6-1, with TRBD2 identical over 11 bases. Germline V gene lookup returns CDR1 MNHNS and CDR2 SASEGT. The CDR3 runs to 17 residues. The V segment lost 4 bases and the J segment 8 bases; nucleotides outside the gene matches: 13. Here the CDR3 DNA reads TGTGCCAGCAGTGTCGCGACTCTAGCGGGAGGTCGGGATGAGCAGTTCTTC. It translates to CASSVATLAGGRDEQFF.